A selection of T cell receptor beta chains follows, all from one sample in a study of PD-1 blockade in mismatch repair-deficient tumors. TCRdb's copy holds only in-frame clones and misses some; the assay was immunoSEQ multiplex PCR. Of some 97,000 clones detected, 82% appear once; the ten largest clones hold about 6.3%. Here the sequenced sample was peripheral blood, taken about eight months after starting pembrolizumab. These receptors were obtained from an adult with mismatch repair-deficient cancer. Both conserved end residues are part of each CDR3.

v_gene	j_gene	CDR3aa
TRBV11-2	TRBJ2-5	CASRQGSAQYF
TRBV4-2	TRBJ2-7	CASSLVGESWYEQYF
TRBV10-1	TRBJ2-3	CAIAADTQYF
TRBV10-3	TRBJ2-5	CAISELGSGRQETQYF
TRBV27	TRBJ2-3	CASSYDRKITDTQYF
TRBV6-5	TRBJ2-6	CASSYAGSWGANVLTF
TRBV27	TRBJ2-1	CASRHGGREFF
TRBV15	TRBJ2-1	CATSRSASSYNEQFF
TRBV19	TRBJ2-7	CASSITAGIRYEQYF
TRBV28	TRBJ1-5	CASSSPGQRDNQPQHF
TRBV27	TRBJ2-2	CASSLGFTHTFTGELFF
TRBV7-9	TRBJ1-4	CASSLTTGGGEKLFF
TRBV6-6	TRBJ2-7	CASSAQERLPEQYF
TRBV6-1	TRBJ1-1	CASRRPQGNTEAFF
TRBV19	TRBJ1-2	CASMGGQGPKGCGYTF
TRBV14	TRBJ2-6	CASSQALGRVRSGANVLTF
TRBV5-6	TRBJ1-6	CASSRTGVKNSPLHF
TRBV6-5	TRBJ2-1	CASSILPDRYNEQFF
TRBV5-4	TRBJ1-2	CASSLVGNYGYTF
TRBV10-3	TRBJ1-1	CATRDRNTEAFF
TRBV11-2	TRBJ2-1	CASSSVGGLSDPFF
TRBV6-1	TRBJ2-7	CASSGRTGRRQYF
TRBV14	TRBJ1-4	CASSQIRWEKLFF
TRBV19	TRBJ2-1	CASSIGRTQFF
TRBV30	TRBJ1-1	CAWSIRTEAFF
TRBV19	TRBJ1-2	CASSIQTGVDGYTF
TRBV6-5	TRBJ1-1	CASSPQGARDTEAFF
TRBV7-9	TRBJ2-1	CASSLPPTSGNEQFF
TRBV9	TRBJ2-5	CASSVGANDVQETQYF
TRBV19	TRBJ1-4	CASSIGNEKLFF
TRBV13	TRBJ2-7	CASSQGTGLYEQYF
TRBV7-3	TRBJ1-1	CASSPRTGDVWTEAFF
TRBV7-2	TRBJ2-5	CASSLSGRGSWAQYF
TRBV11-2	TRBJ2-4	CASSDGLRNIQYF
TRBV13	TRBJ2-2	CASSLGMASGFITGELFF
TRBV19	TRBJ2-1	CASSMVQGWDNEQFF
TRBV11-3	TRBJ2-1	CASSPTFGQQYNEQFF
TRBV5-1	TRBJ1-2	CASSLRTGGAYGYTF
TRBV4-1	TRBJ2-1	CASSQERDPRLGEQFF
TRBV5-4	TRBJ1-1	CASSSGIMDTEAFF
TRBV2	TRBJ1-2	CASSVRPSYGYTF
TRBV6-1	TRBJ2-7	CATMGQTFSYEQYF
TRBV21-1	TRBJ2-3	CASTQDRADTQYF
TRBV5-1	TRBJ1-1	CASSRGEAGTEAFF
TRBV5-1	TRBJ2-6	CASSIRAAQSGANVLTF
TRBV4-2	TRBJ2-3	CASSQGDSTDTQYF